The next 2 T cell receptor beta chains were all read from a single sample in a study of identical twins. TCRdb ran MiXCR on the 5' RACE reads and lists one entry per CDR3 protein. The data contain some 570,000 distinct CDR3 sequences, around 22% of them singletons. The same data also went into a second study, on yellow fever vaccine responses in identical twins.

The sample consisted of CD4+ T cells sorted from blood. The receptors derive from a woman under 30 in good health.

J is TRBJ2-1 and V is TRBV12-3 or TRBV12-4; 9 bases match TRBD1. The trim removed 4 bases at V and 8 bases at J, leaving 9 bases unmatched. The CDR3 is 15 residues long. DNA for the CDR3: TGTGCCAGCAGTTCCGCCGGGACAGGGACCGATGAGCAGTTCTTC. Its protein product is CASSSAGTGTDEQFF.

This clonotype was seen a handful of times. The gene calls are TRBV29-1 and TRBJ2-1; D is perhaps TRBD2 (6 bases). CDR1 and CDR2 (germline): SQVTM, ANQGSEA. The CDR3 runs 14 residues. The V gene lost 4 bases and the J gene lost 0 bases, with 10 bases spanning the gap. In DNA form, the CDR3 reads TGCAGCGTTGTAACGGACTACTCCTACAATGAGCAGTTCTTC. As protein: CSVVTDYSYNEQFF.